This T cell receptor beta chain appears in the sequencing data of a study of blood T cell repertoires in COVID-19. Overall study: Sources were T cells, B-cell-depleted T cells, or PBMCs; the material itself was cDNA or gDNA.

The CDR3 length is 13 residues. The germline V gene encodes CDR1 ENHRY and CDR2 SYGVKD. The V end lost 6 bases, the J end lost 3 bases, and 11 bases lay between the germline ends. Profiled with immunoSEQ multiplex PCR; TCRdb holds only in-frame clones, not every one. The sample yields tens of thousands of clones, almost 85% seen once. The sequence came from a man aged 55-75 years with acute or convalescent COVID-19. V usage is TRBV10-3 and J usage is TRBJ1-1; perhaps TRBD1 as D (5 bases). The sequenced sample consisted of peripheral blood. CDR3 amino acids: CAIRGSGDTEAFF. The CDR3 region has the DNA TGTGCCATCAGGGGATCGGGGGACACTGAAGCTTTCTTT.